This TCR beta chain appears in the sequencing data of a study of cytomegalovirus exposure and HLA in healthy donors. Across the study: Most donors, 70% to 85% of more than 300 genotyped, fell in the Caucasian-associated ancestry cluster.

60 Vbeta and 13 Jbeta primers were used in PCR. Generated by immunoSEQ multiplex PCR, the TCRdb table keeps only in-frame clones and is missing some. The sample has approximately 75,000 clones, around 84% seen once; the top ten hold about 20%. Donors likely had unrecorded immune exposures despite being nominally healthy when sampled. Notes on this clone: Its specificity is not known.

Losses at the gene ends were 0 bases for V and 2 bases for J; bases not matched to a gene: 8. This CDR3 is 16 amino acids long. CDR1 is SGDLS and CDR2 is YYNGEE in the germline V gene. Broader study findings: Later analysis identified a missense DCLRE1C variant that was linked to TCR beta V- and J-gene trimming. Under in vitro conditions, three CMV-associated chains were confirmed as specific for CMV antigens.

The sequence came from a man aged 70-80 years in good health and CMV-seropositive. This chain connects TRBV9 to TRBJ2-7, with 7 bases matching TRBD1. The sample comprised PBMCs. CDR3 sequence (DNA): TGTGCCAGCAGCGTAGGGCCCCGGGACAGAGCCTACGAGCAGTACTTC. This encodes CASSVGPRDRAYEQYF.